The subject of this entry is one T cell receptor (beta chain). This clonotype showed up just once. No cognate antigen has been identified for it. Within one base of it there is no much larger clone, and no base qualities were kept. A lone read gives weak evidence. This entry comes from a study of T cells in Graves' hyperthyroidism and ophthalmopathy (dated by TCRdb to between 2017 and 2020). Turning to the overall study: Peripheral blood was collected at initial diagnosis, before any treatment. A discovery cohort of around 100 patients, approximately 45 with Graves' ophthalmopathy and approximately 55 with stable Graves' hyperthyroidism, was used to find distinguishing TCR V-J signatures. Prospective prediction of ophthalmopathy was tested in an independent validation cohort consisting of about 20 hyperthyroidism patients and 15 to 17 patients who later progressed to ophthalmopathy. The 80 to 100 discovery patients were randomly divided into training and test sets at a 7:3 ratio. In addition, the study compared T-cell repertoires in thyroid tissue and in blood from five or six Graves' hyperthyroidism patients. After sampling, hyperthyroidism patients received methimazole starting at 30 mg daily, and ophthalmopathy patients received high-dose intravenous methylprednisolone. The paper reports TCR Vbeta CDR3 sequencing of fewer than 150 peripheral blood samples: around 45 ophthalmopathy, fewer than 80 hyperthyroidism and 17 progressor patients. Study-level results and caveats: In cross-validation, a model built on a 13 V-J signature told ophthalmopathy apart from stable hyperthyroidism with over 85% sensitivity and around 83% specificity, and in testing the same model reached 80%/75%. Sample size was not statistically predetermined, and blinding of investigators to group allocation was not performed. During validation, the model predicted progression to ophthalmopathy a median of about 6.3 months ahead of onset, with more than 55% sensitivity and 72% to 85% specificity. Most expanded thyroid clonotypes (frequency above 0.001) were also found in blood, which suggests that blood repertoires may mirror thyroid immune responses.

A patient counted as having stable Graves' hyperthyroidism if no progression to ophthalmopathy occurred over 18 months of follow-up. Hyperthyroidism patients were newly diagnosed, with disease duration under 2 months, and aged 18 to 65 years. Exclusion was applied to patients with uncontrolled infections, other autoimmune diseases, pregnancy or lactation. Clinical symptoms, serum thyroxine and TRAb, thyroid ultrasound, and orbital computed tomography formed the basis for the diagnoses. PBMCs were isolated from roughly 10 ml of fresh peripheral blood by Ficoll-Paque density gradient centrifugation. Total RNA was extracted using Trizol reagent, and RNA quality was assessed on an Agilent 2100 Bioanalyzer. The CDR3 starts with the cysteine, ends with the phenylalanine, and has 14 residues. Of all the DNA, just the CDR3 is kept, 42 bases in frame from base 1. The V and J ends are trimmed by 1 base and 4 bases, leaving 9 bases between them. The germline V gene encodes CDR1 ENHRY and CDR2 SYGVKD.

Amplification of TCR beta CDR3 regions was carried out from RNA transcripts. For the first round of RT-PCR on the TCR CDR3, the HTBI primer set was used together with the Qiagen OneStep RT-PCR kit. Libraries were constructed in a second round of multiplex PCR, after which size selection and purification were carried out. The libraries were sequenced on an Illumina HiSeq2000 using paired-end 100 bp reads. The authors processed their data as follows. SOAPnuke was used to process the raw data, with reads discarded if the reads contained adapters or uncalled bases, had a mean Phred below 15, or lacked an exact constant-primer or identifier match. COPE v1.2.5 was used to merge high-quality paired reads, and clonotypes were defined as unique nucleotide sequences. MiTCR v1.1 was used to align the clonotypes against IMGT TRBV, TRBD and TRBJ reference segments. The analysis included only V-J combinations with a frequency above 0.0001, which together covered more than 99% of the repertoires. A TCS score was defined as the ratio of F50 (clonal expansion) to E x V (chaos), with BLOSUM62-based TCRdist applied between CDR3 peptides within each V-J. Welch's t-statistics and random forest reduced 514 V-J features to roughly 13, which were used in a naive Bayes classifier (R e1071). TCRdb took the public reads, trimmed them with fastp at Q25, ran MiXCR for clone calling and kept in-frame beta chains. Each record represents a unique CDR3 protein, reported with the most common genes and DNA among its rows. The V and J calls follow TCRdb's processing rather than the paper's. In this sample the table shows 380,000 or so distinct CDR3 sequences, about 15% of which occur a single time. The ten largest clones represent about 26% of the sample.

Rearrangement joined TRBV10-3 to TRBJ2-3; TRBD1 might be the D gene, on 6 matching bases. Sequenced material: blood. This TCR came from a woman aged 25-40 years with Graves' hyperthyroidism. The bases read TGTGCCATCAGTGAGTGGGGGCGTCCAGATACGCAGTATTTT. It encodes CAISEWGRPDTQYF.